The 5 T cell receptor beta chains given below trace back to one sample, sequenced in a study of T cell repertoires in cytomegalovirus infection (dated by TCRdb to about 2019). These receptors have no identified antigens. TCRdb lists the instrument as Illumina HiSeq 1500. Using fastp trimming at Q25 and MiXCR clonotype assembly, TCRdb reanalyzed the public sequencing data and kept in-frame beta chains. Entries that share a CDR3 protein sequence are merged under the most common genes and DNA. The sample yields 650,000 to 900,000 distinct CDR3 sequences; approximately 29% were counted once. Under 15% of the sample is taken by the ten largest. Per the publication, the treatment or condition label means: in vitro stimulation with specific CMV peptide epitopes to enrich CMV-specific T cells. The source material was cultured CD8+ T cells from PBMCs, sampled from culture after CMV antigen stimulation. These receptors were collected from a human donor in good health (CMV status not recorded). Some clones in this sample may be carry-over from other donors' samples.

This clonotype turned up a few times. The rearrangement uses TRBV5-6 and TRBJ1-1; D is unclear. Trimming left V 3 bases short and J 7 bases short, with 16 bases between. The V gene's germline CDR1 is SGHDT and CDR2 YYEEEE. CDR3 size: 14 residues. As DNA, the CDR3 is TGTGCCAGCAGCTGGGCCGGACCCCCCGGTGAAGCTTTCTTT. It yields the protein CASSWAGPPGEAFF.

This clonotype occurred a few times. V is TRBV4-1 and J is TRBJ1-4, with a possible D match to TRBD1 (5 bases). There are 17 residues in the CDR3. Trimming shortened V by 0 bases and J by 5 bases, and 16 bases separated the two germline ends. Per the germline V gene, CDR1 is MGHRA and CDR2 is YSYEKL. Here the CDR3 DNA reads TGCGCCAGCAGCCAAGAAGAGAATAGGTGGGACAATGAAAAACTGTTTTTT. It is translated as CASSQEENRWDNEKLFF.

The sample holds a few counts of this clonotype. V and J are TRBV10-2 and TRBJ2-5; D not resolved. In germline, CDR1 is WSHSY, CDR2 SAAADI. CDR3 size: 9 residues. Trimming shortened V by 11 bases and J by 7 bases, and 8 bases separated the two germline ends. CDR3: CAAGVTQYF. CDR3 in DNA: TGCGCCGCCGGTGTGACCCAGTACTTC.

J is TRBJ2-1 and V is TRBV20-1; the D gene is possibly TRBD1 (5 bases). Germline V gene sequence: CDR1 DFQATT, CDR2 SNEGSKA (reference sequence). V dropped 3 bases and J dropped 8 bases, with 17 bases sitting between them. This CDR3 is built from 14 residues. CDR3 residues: CSASKWQGIHEQFF. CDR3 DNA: TGCAGTGCTAGTAAGTGGCAGGGAATCCATGAGCAGTTCTTC.

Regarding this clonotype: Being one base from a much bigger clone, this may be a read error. In DNA, the CDR3 is TGTGCCAACAGCCAAGCCCTCATCAGTGAGCAGTTCTTC. Translating gives CANSQALISEQFF. The rearrangement uses TRBV14 and TRBJ2-1; no definite D call. Germline loops: CDR1 SGHDN, CDR2 FVKESK. This CDR3 is built from 13 residues.